Following are 32 T cell receptor beta chains from one sample sequenced in a study of blood T cells in healthy people across ages. A second about 6 to 12 cycle PCR used barcoded and J-beta primers. TCRdb processed the 5' RACE reads anew with MiXCR; each CDR3 protein has one entry. The data contain fewer than 1 million distinct CDR3 sequences, under 45% of them singletons. Material for sequencing was blood. Receptors were obtained from a man in his fifties or sixties in good health.

CDR3 loop: CSAGRTGRLLETQYF. The CDR3 DNA is TGCAGTGCTGGTCGGACAGGGCGGTTGTTGGAGACCCAGTACTTC. The chain recombines TRBV20-1 with TRBJ2-5, with 8 bases aligning to TRBD1. V gave up 5 bases and J gave up 5 bases; unmatched junction bases: 13. Germline CDR1 and CDR2: DFQATT and SNEGSKA (reference sequence). The CDR3 is 15 residues long.

In this sample, this clonotype turned up a few times. This chain uses TRBV7-9 with TRBJ2-1; 11 positions agree with TRBD2. The trim removed 1 base at V and 7 bases at J, leaving 12 bases unmatched. CDR1 and CDR2 from the germline V gene are SEHNR and FQNEAQ (reference sequence). The CDR3 covers 18 residues. The CDR3 DNA sequence: TGTGCCAGCAGCTTAGAGGTCCTAGCGGGGGGCCTTGGAAATGAGCAGTTCTTC. Encoded protein: CASSLEVLAGGLGNEQFF.

DNA for the CDR3: TGCAGTGCTAGACGGGGGGGCGGGAATACAGATACGCAGTATTTT. As protein: CSARRGGGNTDTQYF. The genes are TRBV20-1 and TRBJ2-3, with 8 nucleotides matching TRBD2. In germline, CDR1 is DFQATT, CDR2 SNEGSKA (reference sequence). The length of the CDR3 is 15 residues. J gave up 3 bases and V 2 bases, and 7 bases lay outside the gene matches.

The rearrangement joins TRBV29-1 to TRBJ2-5; 8 bases are shared with TRBD1. With 1 base clipped from V and 11 bases from J, the junction kept 15 bases outside the gene matches. CDR3 length: 15 residues. Germline V gene data show CDR1 as SQVTM and CDR2 as ANQGSEA. The CDR3 is CSVEGGQGNYNEQYF. As DNA, the CDR3 is TGCAGCGTTGAAGGCGGACAGGGAAACTACAATGAGCAGTACTTC.

This clonotype has a handful of counts. This rearrangement joins TRBV7-2 to TRBJ2-7; 9 nucleotides line up with TRBD1. Trimming removed 7 bases from V and 0 bases from J; junction bases left unmatched: 13. The V gene's germline CDR1 is SGHTA and CDR2 FQGNSA. CDR3 length equals 17 residues. CDR3 nucleotide sequence: TGTGCCAGCAAGTTTGATTCGGACAGGGGAAACTCCTACGAGCAGTACTTC. The encoded protein is CASKFDSDRGNSYEQYF.

This chain links TRBV4-3 with TRBJ2-6; 12 bases are shared with TRBD2. CDR1 and CDR2 (germline): LGHNA, YSLEER. This CDR3 is built from 19 residues. Trimming took 0 bases from V and 4 from J; bases not matched to a gene: 7. The DNA for the CDR3 is TGCGCCAGCAGCCAAGATATCCTAGCGGGGGGGAAGGGGGCCAACGTCCTGACTTTC. The encoded protein is CASSQDILAGGKGANVLTF.

V and J are TRBV20-1 and TRBJ2-7, with a possible D match to TRBD1 (5 bases). In germline, CDR1 is DFQATT, CDR2 SNEGSKA (reference sequence). The CDR3 sequence is 13 residues long. Trimming left V 0 bases short and J 7 bases short, with 13 bases between. Written as DNA, the CDR3 is TGCAGTGCTAGAGATTGGGCAGGGAATGAGCAGTACTTC. Protein: CSARDWAGNEQYF.

This chain uses TRBV7-8 with TRBJ2-1, with D perhaps matching TRBD2 (6 bases). V shed 5 bases and J shed 7 bases, with 12 bases lying between them. The CDR3 runs 13 residues. The germline gives CDR1 SGHVS, CDR2 FQNEAQ. The CDR3, as DNA: TGTGCCAGCAGCCCCCGGGAGTTGAATGAGCAGTTCTTC. This gives the protein CASSPRELNEQFF. The full variable domain, in which reference TRBV7-8 and TRBJ2-1 provide the parts outside the CDR3, is GAGVSQSPRYKVAKRGQDVALRCDPISGHVSLFWYQQALGQGPEFLTYFQNEAQLDKSGLPSDRFFAERPEGSVSTLKIQRTQQEDSAVYLCASSPRELNEQFFGPGTRLTVL.

J is TRBJ2-7 and V is TRBV28; 7 bases are shared with TRBD1. Germline loops: CDR1 MDHEN, CDR2 SYDVKM. V gave up 6 bases and J gave up 0 bases; unmatched junction bases: 5. CDR3 length equals 14 residues. CDR3 loop: CASRPGQYSYEQYF. The CDR3 region has the DNA TGTGCCAGCAGACCGGGACAGTACTCCTACGAGCAGTACTTC.

The chain combines TRBV5-6 with TRBJ1-4; no reliable D call. The CDR3 contains 16 residues. CDR1 and CDR2 (germline): SGHDT, YYEEEE. Trimming removed 1 base from V and 5 bases from J, with 15 bases in between. CDR3 nucleotide sequence: TGTGCCAGCAGCTTGCGGCGGTACAGTCGGAATGAAAAACTGTTTTTT. This translates into CASSLRRYSRNEKLFF.

This clonotype occurred a few times. The V and J genes are TRBV27 and TRBJ1-4; D call uncertain. Germline CDR1 and CDR2: MNHEY and SMNVEV (reference sequence). The CDR3 loop spans 14 amino acids. The V end lost 10 bases, the J end lost 8 bases, and 20 bases lay between the germline ends. The CDR3 is CAMPPGWGTEKLFF. CDR3 nucleotide sequence: TGTGCCATGCCACCTGGGTGGGGAACGGAAAAACTGTTTTTT.

The V gene is TRBV5-6, the J gene TRBJ1-1; D perhaps matches TRBD1 (6 bases). With 4 bases removed from V and 4 bases from J, the gap between germline ends came to 20 bases. This CDR3 spans 16 amino acids. The germline V gene encodes CDR1 SGHDT and CDR2 YYEEEE. CDR3 DNA sequence: TGTGCCAGCAGCCCGCCGGGGGGGGGCGCCGGCACTGAAGCTTTCTTT. Protein sequence: CASSPPGGGAGTEAFF.

This chain uses TRBV12-3 or TRBV12-4 with TRBJ1-4; tentative D call: TRBD1 (6 bases). V shed 5 bases and J shed 3 bases, with 13 bases lying between them. The CDR3 contains 15 residues. CDR3 sequence: CASSGVSGANEKLFF. The CDR3 bases are TGTGCCAGCAGTGGGGTTTCAGGGGCTAATGAAAAACTGTTTTTT.

The V call is TRBV5-6, the J call TRBJ2-1; TRBD2 is a possible D gene (5 bases). In germline, CDR1 is SGHDT, CDR2 YYEEEE. CDR3 length: 13 amino acids. V shed 1 base and J shed 10 bases, with 12 bases lying between them. CDR3 in amino acids: CASSLRGKGEQFF. CDR3 sequence (DNA): TGTGCCAGCAGCTTGCGGGGAAAAGGGGAGCAGTTCTTC. Drawing the rest from reference TRBV5-6 and TRBJ2-1, the complete variable domain is DAGVTQSPTHLIKTRGQQVTLRCSPKSGHDTVSWYQQALGQGPQFIFQYYEEEERQRGNFPDRFSGHQFPNYSSELNVNALLLGDSALYLCASSLRGKGEQFFGPGTRLTVL.

The chain joins TRBV4-3 to TRBJ2-3; 7 positions agree with TRBD2. CDR3 length: 16 residues. CDR1 LGHNA and CDR2 YSLEER come from the germline V gene. Trimming cost V 1 base and J 3 bases; bases outside gene matches: 7. The CDR3 region is CASSQGPSGVTDTQYF. The CDR3 nucleotides are TGCGCCAGCAGCCAAGGCCCTAGCGGTGTGACAGATACGCAGTATTTT.

This clonotype has a count of ten or more. The rearrangement links TRBV7-9 to TRBJ2-5, with D perhaps TRBD1 (5 bases). V dropped 1 base and J dropped 1 base, with 10 bases sitting between them. The germline V gene encodes CDR1 SEHNR and CDR2 FQNEAQ (reference sequence). The CDR3 covers 15 residues. CDR3 DNA: TGTGCCAGCAGCTTAGGGTCCAGGGTCCAAGAGACCCAGTACTTC. Protein product: CASSLGSRVQETQYF.

The rearrangement joins TRBV4-1 to TRBJ2-1; 8 bases line up with TRBD1. Germline CDR1 MGHRA, CDR2 YSYEKL. CDR3 length equals 22 residues. Germline trimming cut 1 base from V and 0 bases from J; bases unmatched to any gene: 20. The CDR3 loop is CASSQVDRVNIYVSSSYNEQFF. CDR3 in DNA: TGCGCCAGCAGCCAAGTGGACAGGGTAAATATTTATGTCTCTAGCTCCTACAATGAGCAGTTCTTC.

This rearrangement joins TRBV7-6 to TRBJ1-1; tentatively, D is TRBD1 (5 bases). CDR3 size: 14 residues. V shed 5 bases and J shed 3 bases, with 13 bases lying between them. The germline V gene has CDR1 SGHVS and CDR2 FNYEAQ. The CDR3 loop is CASSPPTAYTEAFF. DNA of the CDR3: TGTGCCAGCAGCCCCCCGACAGCCTACACTGAAGCTTTCTTT.

This clonotype was counted only a few times. The chain uses TRBV15 and TRBJ2-2, with 8 nucleotides matching TRBD1. There are 16 residues in the CDR3. V lost 0 bases to trimming and J lost 3 bases; unmatched junction nucleotides: 3. The germline gives CDR1 LNHNV, CDR2 YYDKDF (reference sequence). DNA for the CDR3: TGTGCCACCAGCAGAGAGGACAGGGCTGACACCGGGGAGCTGTTTTTT. It encodes CATSREDRADTGELFF.

This clonotype was observed a few times. The chain is built from TRBV18 and TRBJ2-5, with 7 positions matching TRBD2. The CDR3 loop spans 15 amino acids. Losses at the gene ends were 0 bases for V and 1 base for J; bases not matched to a gene: 2. Germline assignment: CDR1 KGHSH and CDR2 LQKENI. The CDR3 is CASSPPPGGQETQYF. CDR3 coding DNA: TGTGCCAGCTCACCACCGCCGGGGGGCCAAGAGACCCAGTACTTC.

In this sample, this clonotype turned up many times. The CDR3 loop is CSARLASYEQYF. The CDR3 DNA follows: TGCAGTGCTAGACTAGCGTCCTACGAGCAGTACTTC. The chain couples TRBV20-1 to TRBJ2-7, with D possibly being TRBD2 (6 bases). Germline V gives CDR1 DFQATT, CDR2 SNEGSKA (reference sequence). The V and J ends lost 2 bases and 1 base respectively, with 6 bases between them. The CDR3 extends over 12 amino acids.

A few counts support this clonotype. This chain joins TRBV5-8 and TRBJ2-6, with D hard to call. The CDR3 length is 17 residues. CDR1 is SGHTS and CDR2 is YDEGEE in the germline V gene. The V and J ends lost 0 bases and 0 bases respectively, with 10 bases between them. CDR3 residues: CASSLEGRSSGANVLTF. CDR3 DNA sequence: TGTGCCAGCAGCTTGGAGGGTCGGAGCTCTGGGGCCAACGTCCTGACTTTC. Drawing the rest from reference TRBV5-8 and TRBJ2-6, the complete variable domain is EAGVTQSPTHLIKTRGQQATLRCSPISGHTSVYWYQQALGLGLQFLLWYDEGEERNRGNFPPRFSGRQFPNYSSELNVNALELEDSALYLCASSLEGRSSGANVLTFGAGSRLTVL.

The sample holds a few counts of this clonotype. The chain combines TRBV20-1 with TRBJ2-7; the match to TRBD2 covers 16 bases. V trimming: 5 bases; J trimming: 0 bases; junction bases outside the gene matches: 7. The CDR3 is 17 residues long. Germline values: CDR1 DFQATT, CDR2 SNEGSKA (reference sequence). CDR3: CSAPGLAGGRSSYEQYF. Written as DNA, the CDR3 is TGCAGTGCTCCGGGACTAGCGGGGGGGAGAAGCTCCTACGAGCAGTACTTC.

CDR3 nucleotide sequence: TGTGCCAGCAGCGCAAGCGGGGGACCATACGAGCAGTACTTC. Translation gives CASSASGGPYEQYF. This chain links TRBV7-8 with TRBJ2-5; 8 nucleotides agree with TRBD2. Gene TRBJ2-7 matches the end of the DNA better, so the J call may be wrong. Germline V gene data show CDR1 as SGHVS and CDR2 as FQNEAQ. This CDR3 contains 14 residues.

V usage is TRBV10-3 and J usage is TRBJ2-7, with 9 bases that match TRBD2. This CDR3 has 13 residues. The trim removed 10 bases at V and 2 bases at J, leaving 6 bases unmatched. Looked up from germline, CDR1 is ENHRY and CDR2 is SYGVKD. CDR3 in DNA: TGTGCCACCGGGACTAGCATAACCTACGAGCAGTACTTC. Its translation is CATGTSITYEQYF.

The chain couples TRBV5-1 to TRBJ2-1; tentative D call: TRBD1 (5 bases). The CDR3 has 15 amino acids. V was clipped by 6 bases and J by 4 bases, with 17 bases between them. Germline values: CDR1 SGHRS, CDR2 YFSETQ. The DNA of the CDR3 is TGCGCCAGCAAGGTTGGGGCAGGGATTTACAATGAGCAGTTCTTC. It translates to CASKVGAGIYNEQFF.

This rearrangement joins TRBV29-1 to TRBJ2-7; D uncertain. The V gene lost 1 base and the J gene lost 7 bases, with 14 bases spanning the gap. The length of the CDR3 is 13 residues. Germline CDR1 reads SQVTM; CDR2 reads ANQGSEA. This chain's CDR3 is CSVEVTQYNEQYF. DNA for the CDR3: TGCAGCGTTGAAGTTACACAGTACAATGAGCAGTACTTC.

There are a few counts of this clonotype. This chain uses TRBV2 with TRBJ2-7; D gene ambiguous. CDR3 length equals 10 residues. Germline V lookup: CDR1 SNHLY, CDR2 FYNNEI. The V gene lost 7 bases and the J gene lost 3 bases, with 4 bases spanning the gap. The CDR3 loop is CASMDYEQYF. DNA for the CDR3: TGTGCCAGCATGGACTACGAGCAGTACTTC.

The rearrangement joins TRBV12-3 or TRBV12-4 to TRBJ2-5; 9 bases are a match to TRBD2. The V gene end was trimmed by 6 bases and the J gene end by 4 bases; junction bases not matched to a gene: 9. This CDR3 contains 15 residues. The CDR3 nucleotides are TGTGCCAGCAGCGAGCGGGGGGCGGCGTTAGAGACCCAGTACTTC. Its translation: CASSERGAALETQYF.

The chain is built from TRBV2 and TRBJ2-7; D is tentatively TRBD1 or TRBD2 (5 bases each). The J call is uncertain, as TRBJ2-5 better fits the DNA end. This CDR3 is built from 13 residues. Germline CDR1 SNHLY, CDR2 FYNNEI. The CDR3 bases are TGTGCCAGCAGTGGGGGGTCCGCTGAGACCCAGTACTTC. This encodes CASSGGSAETQYF.

This clonotype was counted between two and nine times. V is TRBV20-1 and J is TRBJ1-2; D call uncertain. The V end was cut by 0 bases, the J end by 4 bases, with 9 bases between. The CDR3 contains 13 residues. The germline CDR1 and CDR2 sequences are DFQATT and SNEGSKA (reference sequence). CDR3 residues: CSARDGRGYGYTF. CDR3 in DNA: TGCAGTGCTAGAGACGGCCGTGGCTATGGCTACACCTTC.

Only a few counts were recorded for this clonotype. The rearrangement joins TRBV6-2 or TRBV6-3 to TRBJ2-5; D not resolved. CDR3 length: 10 amino acids. The V end was cut by 6 bases, the J end by 6 bases, with 5 bases between. CDR1 MNHEY and CDR2 SVGEGT come from the germline V gene. CDR3 loop: CASSWQTQYF. For the CDR3, the DNA is TGTGCCAGCAGCTGGCAGACCCAGTACTTC.